This note documents a single TCR beta chain sequence. This sample stems from a study of blood T cell repertoires in COVID-19. Only in-frame clones appear in the TCRdb table, and some are missing; sequencing was by immunoSEQ multiplex PCR. This table holds around 100,000 clones, about 91% found once. This CDR3 is 16 amino acids long. Germline loops: CDR1 LNHDA, CDR2 SQIVND (reference sequence). The J segment lost 3 bases and the V segment lost 9 bases, leaving 14 bases of the junction unmatched. The sample was peripheral blood. This TCR was recovered from a man between 18 and 29 years old with acute or convalescent COVID-19. V gene TRBV19 combines with J gene TRBJ1-3; 7 bases agree with TRBD1. DNA of the CDR3: TGTGCCAGCAGAGACCACAGGGGTGTGGGTGGAAACACCATATATTTT. Its translation: CASRDHRGVGGNTIYF.